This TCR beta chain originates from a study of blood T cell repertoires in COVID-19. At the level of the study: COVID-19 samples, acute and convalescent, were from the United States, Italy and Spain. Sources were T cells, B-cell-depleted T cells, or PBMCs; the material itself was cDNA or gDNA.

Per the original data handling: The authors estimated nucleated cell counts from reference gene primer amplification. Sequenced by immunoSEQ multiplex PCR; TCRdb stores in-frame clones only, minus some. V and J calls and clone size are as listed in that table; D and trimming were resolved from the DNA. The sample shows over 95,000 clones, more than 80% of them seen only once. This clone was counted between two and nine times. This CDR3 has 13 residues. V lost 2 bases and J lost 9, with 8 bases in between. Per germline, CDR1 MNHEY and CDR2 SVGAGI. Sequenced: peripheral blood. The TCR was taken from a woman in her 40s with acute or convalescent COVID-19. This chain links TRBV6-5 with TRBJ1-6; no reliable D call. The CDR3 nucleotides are TGTGCCAGCAGTTACCCGGGAACTTCACCCCTCCACTTT. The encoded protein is CASSYPGTSPLHF.